These 22 T cell receptor beta chains share one sample of origin, sequenced in a study of cytomegalovirus exposure and HLA in healthy donors. TCRdb keeps only in-frame clones here, not all; method: immunoSEQ multiplex PCR. The sample carries 120,000 or so clones, roughly nine tenths recorded once. Sequenced material: PBMCs. All receptors come from a woman in her late teens or twenties in good health and CMV-seronegative.

The rearrangement links TRBV30 to TRBJ2-6; TRBD2 is a possible D gene (6 bases). The CDR3 covers 16 residues. Between the trimmed V and J ends, which lost 5 bases and 0 bases, there was a span of 14 bases. Germline V gives CDR1 GTSNPN, CDR2 SVGIG (reference sequence). Here the CDR3 DNA reads TGTGCCTGGTCGGGCGGGGCCGACTCTGGGGCCAACGTCCTGACTTTC. Its translation: CAWSGGADSGANVLTF.

V is TRBV27 and J is TRBJ2-2; 9 positions match TRBD2. The germline V gene has CDR1 MNHEY and CDR2 SMNVEV (reference sequence). Unmatched junction bases numbered 5, after V lost 6 bases and J lost 3 bases. CDR3 length: 15 residues. The CDR3 protein is CASSLRTSDTGELFF. For the CDR3, the DNA is TGTGCCAGCAGCCTCCGGACTAGCGACACCGGGGAGCTGTTTTTT.

V is TRBV6-5 and J is TRBJ2-2; 11 bases fit TRBD1. Losses at the gene ends were 6 bases for V and 7 bases for J; bases not matched to a gene: 7. There are 15 residues in the CDR3. From germline, CDR1 is MNHEY and CDR2 SVGAGI. CDR3 loop: CASRSGTGGVGELFF. Written as DNA, the CDR3 is TGTGCCAGCAGATCCGGGACAGGGGGGGTCGGGGAGCTGTTTTTT.

This chain joins TRBV5-1 and TRBJ2-2; 12 nucleotides agree with TRBD2. Germline V gene lookup returns CDR1 SGHRS and CDR2 YFSETQ. V lost 6 bases and J lost 3; bases outside the gene matches: 3. The CDR3 loop spans 15 amino acids. CDR3 in DNA: TGCGCCAGCAACGGACTAGCGGGGTACACCGGGGAGCTGTTTTTT. It translates to CASNGLAGYTGELFF.

V and J are TRBV2 and TRBJ2-3, with 11 bases matching TRBD2. The germline gives CDR1 SNHLY, CDR2 FYNNEI. The CDR3 length is 16 residues. The V gene end was trimmed by 7 bases and the J gene end by 8 bases; junction bases not matched to a gene: 14. The CDR3 reads CASISSRSGGAGTQYF. For the CDR3, the DNA is TGTGCCAGCATCTCGTCCCGTAGCGGGGGGGCGGGTACGCAGTATTTT.

The V and J genes are TRBV28 and TRBJ2-3; D gene uncertain. Germline loops: CDR1 MDHEN, CDR2 SYDVKM. The V and J ends lost 2 bases and 2 bases respectively, with 14 bases between them. This CDR3 contains 16 residues. The CDR3 sequence: CASSLSASFHTDTQYF. Here the CDR3 DNA reads TGTGCCAGCAGTTTAAGCGCCAGCTTCCACACAGATACGCAGTATTTT.

This sequence joins TRBV7-8 and TRBJ1-4; D is ambiguous. Deletions cut 7 bases from V and 4 bases from J, with 16 bases between. Germline assignment: CDR1 SGHVS and CDR2 FQNEAQ. There are 15 residues in the CDR3. The CDR3: CASTLQTGNNEKLFF. The DNA for the CDR3 is TGTGCCAGCACTCTTCAGACGGGGAATAATGAAAAACTGTTTTTT.

The V call is TRBV6-5, the J call TRBJ1-2; D is unresolved. The CDR3 runs to 13 residues. CDR1 is MNHEY and CDR2 is SVGAGI in the germline V gene. V was pared by 6 bases and J by 4 bases, with 12 bases between. The CDR3 loop is CASSLLTGYGYTF. The CDR3 nucleotides read TGTGCCAGCAGCCTTTTGACGGGCTATGGCTACACCTTC.

The chain recombines TRBV7-2 with TRBJ2-1; 11 nucleotides match TRBD2. J was trimmed by 1 base and V by 1 base; bases with no gene match: 9. CDR3 length: 19 residues. In germline, CDR1 is SGHTA, CDR2 FQGNSA. CDR3 bases: TGTGCCAGCAGCTTAGACGAACTAGCGGGAGTAAGATCCTACAATGAGCAGTTCTTC. Its translation is CASSLDELAGVRSYNEQFF.

This chain joins TRBV11-2 and TRBJ1-5; D is perhaps TRBD1 (5 bases). This CDR3 is built from 15 residues. V shed 1 base and J shed 4 bases, with 11 bases lying between them. Germline CDR1 and CDR2: SGHAT and FQNNGV. CDR3 sequence (DNA): TGTGCCAGCAGCTTAGGGTCAGGGACTAATCAGCCCCAGCATTTT. It yields the protein CASSLGSGTNQPQHF.

The chain is built from TRBV19 and TRBJ2-1; 11 bases are shared with TRBD2. From germline, CDR1 is LNHDA and CDR2 SQIVND (reference sequence). Trimming at V came to 3 bases and at J to 9 bases, leaving 7 bases not matched to a gene. The CDR3 length is 15 residues. For the CDR3, the DNA is TGTGCCAGTAGTATCCCCACTAGCGGGAGAATTGAGCAGTTCTTC. This gives the protein CASSIPTSGRIEQFF.

This chain links TRBV18 with TRBJ2-1; TRBD2 matches at 8 bases. Unmatched junction bases numbered 10, after V lost 2 bases and J lost 7 bases. Germline CDR1 and CDR2: KGHSH and LQKENI. CDR3 length: 16 amino acids. DNA for the CDR3: TGTGCCAGCTCACCAAGTATCGGGACTAGAACAAATGAGCAGTTCTTC. Translating gives CASSPSIGTRTNEQFF. Combining the CDR3 with reference TRBV18 and TRBJ2-1 gives the whole variable domain NAGVMQNPRHLVRRRGQEARLRCSPMKGHSHVYWYRQLPEEGLKFMVYLQKENIIDESGMPKERFSAEFPKEGPSILRIQQVVRGDSAAYFCASSPSIGTRTNEQFFGPGTRLTVL.

The J gene is TRBJ2-3, the V gene TRBV5-1; 7 nucleotides agree with TRBD1. CDR1 and CDR2 from the germline V gene are SGHRS and YFSETQ. After removal of 4 bases from V and 0 bases from J, the junction contained 8 bases not matched to a gene. The CDR3 extends over 16 amino acids. Here the CDR3 reads CASSPTGTVSTDTQYF. The CDR3, as DNA: TGCGCCAGCAGCCCAACCGGGACAGTCAGCACAGATACGCAGTATTTT.

The gene calls are TRBV5-1 and TRBJ2-1; TRBD2 matches 8 bases. The CDR3 sequence is 15 residues long. Unmatched junction bases numbered 3, after V lost 0 bases and J lost 4 bases. Germline CDR1 reads SGHRS; CDR2 reads YFSETQ. CDR3 sequence reads: CASSLVTSGYNEQFF. The DNA for the CDR3 is TGCGCCAGCAGCTTGGTAACTAGCGGATACAATGAGCAGTTCTTC.

This rearrangement joins TRBV11-2 to TRBJ2-7, with 7 bases identical to TRBD1. The CDR3 is 15 residues long. The V gene's germline CDR1 is SGHAT and CDR2 FQNNGV. Trimming at V came to 0 bases and at J to 4 bases, leaving 6 bases not matched to a gene. CDR3 DNA: TGTGCCAGCAGCTTAGAGTCGGGACAGTCATACGAGCAGTACGTC. It specifies CASSLESGQSYEQYV.

The chain combines TRBV7-8 with TRBJ1-4, with 8 bases identical to TRBD1. CDR3 length equals 14 residues. V lost 1 base, J lost 11 bases, and 6 bases stayed unmatched. CDR1 and CDR2 from the germline V gene are SGHVS and FQNEAQ. CDR3 region: CASSLGTGKDKLFF. Here the CDR3 DNA reads TGTGCCAGCAGCTTAGGGACAGGGAAGGACAAACTGTTTTTT. Full variable domain (missing parts from reference TRBV7-8 and TRBJ1-4): GAGVSQSPRYKVAKRGQDVALRCDPISGHVSLFWYQQALGQGPEFLTYFQNEAQLDKSGLPSDRFFAERPEGSVSTLKIQRTQQEDSAVYLCASSLGTGKDKLFFGSGTQLSVL.

The V call is TRBV7-2, the J call TRBJ1-2, with D unclear. This CDR3 comprises 11 residues. Germline-derived CDR1 and CDR2 are SGHTA and FQGNSA. V was trimmed by 2 bases and J by 8 bases, leaving 6 bases between them. The CDR3 DNA follows: TGTGCCAGCAGCTTATCGGTCGGCTACACCTTC. This encodes CASSLSVGYTF.

The J gene is TRBJ1-4, the V gene TRBV6-5; a possible D gene is TRBD1 (5 bases). The CDR3 is made up of 15 amino acids. Trimming cost V 6 bases and J 5 bases, with 16 bases left between them. Germline V gene lookup returns CDR1 MNHEY and CDR2 SVGAGI. CDR3 coding DNA: TGTGCCAGCAGCCAGGATGGGGCTTCGAATGAAAAACTGTTTTTT. It translates to CASSQDGASNEKLFF.

In this sample, this clone turned up once. The gene calls are TRBV6-5 and TRBJ1-2; 9 bases map to TRBD1. This CDR3 region has 15 residues. The junction had 4 bases not matched to a gene; V was cut back by 2 bases and J by 3 bases. Germline lookup yields CDR1 MNHEY and CDR2 SVGAGI. The CDR3 protein is CASSYGTGSDYGYTF. The CDR3 DNA follows: TGTGCCAGCAGTTACGGGACAGGGTCTGACTATGGCTACACCTTC.

The rearrangement uses TRBV7-9 and TRBJ2-7, with 12 bases matching TRBD1. J gave up 6 bases and V 5 bases, and 8 bases lay outside the gene matches. The CDR3 runs 15 residues. Germline V gene sequence: CDR1 SEHNR, CDR2 FQNEAQ (reference sequence). CDR3 residues: CASSPLRDRGLEQYF. CDR3 nucleotide sequence: TGTGCCAGCAGCCCTCTGCGGGACAGGGGGCTCGAGCAGTACTTC.

This clone was counted only a few times. The chain joins TRBV6-4 to TRBJ1-5, with D unresolved. CDR3 length equals 13 residues. V was shortened by 3 bases and J by 0 bases, with 3 bases between the two germline ends. Germline lookup yields CDR1 MRHNA and CDR2 SNTAGT. In DNA, the CDR3 is TGTGCCAGCAGTGAATATAGCAATCAGCCCCAGCATTTT. It encodes CASSEYSNQPQHF.

J is TRBJ2-7 and V is TRBV5-4, with D maybe TRBD1 (5 bases). Germline V gene data show CDR1 as SGHNT and CDR2 as YYREEE (reference sequence). With 0 bases removed from V and 7 bases from J, the gap between germline ends came to 11 bases. CDR3 length: 13 amino acids. Here the CDR3 DNA reads TGTGCCAGCAGCTTGGAGGGCAGGGCAGAGCAGTACGTC. Its translation: CASSLEGRAEQYV.